This TCR beta chain derives from a study of identical twins. In this sample, this clonotype turned up a few times. This CDR3 spans 13 amino acids. Trimming stripped 2 bases from V and 3 bases from J, with 7 bases between. The germline gives CDR1 MGHDK, CDR2 SYGVNS. TCRdb reanalysed the 5' RACE reads using MiXCR and keeps one entry per CDR3 protein. The table has about 520,000 distinct CDR3 sequences, roughly a fifth seen once. The sample was also reused in another study, on T cells expressing NK-cell markers.

The sequenced sample consisted of CD4+ T cells sorted from blood. This TCR derives from a woman between 18 and 29 years old in good health. The chain combines TRBV25-1 with TRBJ1-2; the D is unclear. The CDR3 sequence is CASSEDGYYGYTF. CDR3 DNA sequence: TGTGCCAGCAGTGAAGACGGCTACTATGGCTACACCTTC.